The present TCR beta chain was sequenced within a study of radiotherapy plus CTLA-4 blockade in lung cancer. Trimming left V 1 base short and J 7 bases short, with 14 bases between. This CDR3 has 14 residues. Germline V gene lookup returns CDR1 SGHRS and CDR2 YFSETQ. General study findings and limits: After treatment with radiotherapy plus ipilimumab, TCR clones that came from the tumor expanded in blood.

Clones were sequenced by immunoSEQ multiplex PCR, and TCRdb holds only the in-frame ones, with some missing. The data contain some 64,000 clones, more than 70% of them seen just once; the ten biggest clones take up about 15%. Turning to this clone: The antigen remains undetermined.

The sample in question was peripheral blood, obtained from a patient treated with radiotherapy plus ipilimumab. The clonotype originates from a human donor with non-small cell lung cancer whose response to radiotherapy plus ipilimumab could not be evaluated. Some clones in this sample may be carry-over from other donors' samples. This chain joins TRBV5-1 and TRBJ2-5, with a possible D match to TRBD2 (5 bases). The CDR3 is CASSLQQTRGTQYF. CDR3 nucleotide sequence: TGCGCCAGCAGCTTGCAACAGACCCGGGGGACCCAGTACTTC.